One and the same sample provided the 14 T cell receptor beta chains below, sequenced in a study of T cell responses to AZD1222 COVID-19 vaccine. Generated by immunoSEQ multiplex PCR, the TCRdb table keeps only in-frame clones and is missing some. The table shows about 59,000 clones, with 75% to 85% occurring only once. Sequenced here: peripheral blood, sampled on day 0 of AZD1222 vaccination. All receptors come from an adult in good health.

The chain joins TRBV4-3 to TRBJ1-3; 7 bases fit TRBD1. Germline V gives CDR1 LGHNA, CDR2 YSLEER. V shed 0 bases, J shed 4 bases, and the junction held 3 bases outside the gene matches. This CDR3 has 15 residues. CDR3 amino acids: CASSQDPQGGNTIYF. CDR3 nucleotide sequence: TGCGCCAGCAGCCAAGACCCACAGGGGGGAAACACCATATATTTT.

The chain combines TRBV6-5 with TRBJ1-1; the D gene is possibly TRBD1 (5 bases). This CDR3 is built from 12 residues. CDR1 and CDR2 (germline): MNHEY, SVGAGI. V was shortened by 6 bases and J by 5 bases, with 10 bases between the two germline ends. The CDR3 sequence: CASRTEGTEAFF. In nucleotides, the CDR3 is TGTGCCAGCAGGACGGAGGGGACTGAAGCTTTCTTT.

The V call is TRBV27, the J call TRBJ2-7; 8 bases map to TRBD1. Germline V lookup: CDR1 MNHEY, CDR2 SMNVEV (reference sequence). This CDR3 region has 15 residues. J lost 2 bases, V lost 4 bases, and 7 bases had no gene match. The CDR3 DNA sequence: TGTGCCAGCAGTTCAGGCGGACAGGGCACCTACGAGCAGTACGTC. Protein product: CASSSGGQGTYEQYV.

This chain links TRBV7-2 with TRBJ1-4; D uncertain. CDR3 size: 15 residues. The V gene's germline CDR1 is SGHTA and CDR2 FQGNSA. Trimming pared 5 bases from V and 6 bases from J, leaving 16 bases between. The CDR3 sequence: CASSLGWGLDEKLFF. The DNA for the CDR3 is TGTGCCAGCAGCCTAGGGTGGGGTCTCGATGAAAAACTGTTTTTT. The whole variable domain, remainder taken from reference TRBV7-2 and TRBJ1-4, is GAGVSQSPSNKVTEKGKDVELRCDPISGHTALYWYRQSLGQGLEFLIYFQGNSAPDKSGLPSDRFSAERTGGSVSTLTIQRTQQEDSAVYLCASSLGWGLDEKLFFGSGTQLSVL.

The V call is TRBV2, the J call TRBJ1-1; D ambiguous. Trimming stripped 6 bases from V and 4 bases from J, with 18 bases between. Germline assignment: CDR1 SNHLY and CDR2 FYNNEI. The CDR3 has 15 amino acids. This CDR3 is CASSGLPGRGTEAFF. The CDR3 DNA reads as TGTGCCAGCAGCGGTCTCCCCGGGAGAGGCACTGAAGCTTTCTTT.

The V gene is TRBV2, the J gene TRBJ1-2; D gene ambiguous. Germline V CDR1 and CDR2: SNHLY, FYNNEI. The V and J ends lost 6 bases and 6 bases respectively, with 11 bases between them. This CDR3 is built from 12 residues. The DNA of the CDR3 is TGTGCCAGCAGCGAGCTTATTGATGGCTACACCTTC. Protein: CASSELIDGYTF.

This clone has a handful of counts. This chain joins TRBV6-1 and TRBJ2-3; possibly TRBD1 for D (5 bases). Per the germline V gene, CDR1 is MNHNS and CDR2 is SASEGT. V was clipped by 2 bases and J by 1 base, with 7 bases between them. The CDR3 runs 14 residues. The CDR3 spells CASSETGRTDTQYF. Written as DNA, the CDR3 is TGTGCCAGCAGTGAAACAGGACGCACAGATACGCAGTATTTT.

V and J are TRBV5-6 and TRBJ1-5, with D tentatively TRBD1 (6 bases). Trimming removed 5 bases at V and 2 bases at J, with 11 bases between. Germline-derived CDR1 and CDR2 are SGHDT and YYEEEE. This CDR3 contains 14 residues. The CDR3 DNA sequence: TGTGCCAGCAGTAGGGACATGGGCAATCAGCCCCAGCATTTT. Its protein is CASSRDMGNQPQHF.

The rearrangement uses TRBV5-6 and TRBJ2-5; D possibly corresponds to TRBD2 (6 bases). Germline assignment: CDR1 SGHDT and CDR2 YYEEEE. The CDR3 length is 16 residues. Trimming cost V 4 bases and J 5 bases, with 21 bases left between them. This CDR3 is CASSPPWPGGGETQYF. As DNA, the CDR3 is TGTGCCAGCAGCCCCCCCTGGCCAGGTGGGGGGGAGACCCAGTACTTC. The variable domain in full, with the rest retrieved from reference TRBV5-6 and TRBJ2-5, is DAGVTQSPTHLIKTRGQQVTLRCSPKSGHDTVSWYQQALGQGPQFIFQYYEEEERQRGNFPDRFSGHQFPNYSSELNVNALLLGDSALYLCASSPPWPGGGETQYFGPGTRLLVL.

The genes are TRBV12-5 and TRBJ2-6; D could derive from TRBD1 or TRBD2 (5 bases each). V was trimmed by 0 bases and J by 0 bases, leaving 12 bases between them. This CDR3 region has 18 residues. CDR1 is LGHNT and CDR2 is FRNRAP in the germline V gene. The CDR3 DNA reads TGTGCTAGTGGTTTGGTACTGGGACGGGGCTCTGGGGCCAACGTCCTGACTTTC. It translates to CASGLVLGRGSGANVLTF.

The genes are TRBV21-1 and TRBJ1-2; the table's D call of TRBD1 was not tested on the DNA. TRBV21-1 is termed a pseudogene. The CDR3 covers 13 residues. The CDR3 coding sequence is TGTGCCAGCAGCACCAGGGGCGACTATGGCTACACCTTC. This translates into CASSTRGDYGYTF.

This chain links TRBV6-2 or TRBV6-3 with TRBJ2-3; 7 bases are a match to TRBD1. Germline V gives CDR1 MNHEY, CDR2 SVGEGT. The CDR3 totals 16 residues. The J segment lost 0 bases and the V segment lost 4 bases, leaving 7 bases of the junction unmatched. CDR3 loop: CASSSGQAASTDTQYF. CDR3 DNA: TGTGCCAGCAGTTCCGGACAGGCCGCGAGCACAGATACGCAGTATTTT.

This clone was seen only once. The chain combines TRBV13 with TRBJ2-1; 10 positions match TRBD2. Germline V lookup: CDR1 PRHDT, CDR2 FYEKMQ (reference sequence). V was pared by 4 bases and J by 4 bases, with 4 bases of the junction left unmatched. CDR3 size: 15 residues. CDR3 bases: TGTGCCAGCAGCTATAGGACTAGCGGATACAATGAGCAGTTCTTC. Translation gives CASSYRTSGYNEQFF.

Concerning this clone itself: Mismatch with germline at one junction end may stem from a read error. The chain couples TRBV19 to TRBJ1-1; D unclear. The CDR3 contains 13 residues. Per the germline V gene, CDR1 is LNHDA and CDR2 is SQIVND (reference sequence). The CDR3 DNA reads TGTGCGAGTACGCCGGTTGGGAACACTGAAGCTTTCTTT. Protein product: CASTPVGNTEAFF.